A single sample gave rise to the 14 T cell receptor beta chains below, sequenced in a study of shared T cell receptors in the human thymus. TCRdb's table, derived via immunoSEQ multiplex PCR, lists solely in-frame clones and lacks some. The profile shows more than 550,000 clones, over 75% of them singletons. In addition, the sample was reused for a study of human thymus T cells.

Sample: thymocytes. Receptors originate from a boy under two years old with a congenital heart defect.

The chain carries TRBV4-3 and TRBJ2-1, with 15 nucleotides matching TRBD2. The trim removed 4 bases at V and 7 bases at J, leaving 5 bases unmatched. There are 16 residues in the CDR3. Germline lookup yields CDR1 LGHNA and CDR2 YSLEER. CDR3 protein: CASSPWTSGRANEQFF. CDR3 nucleotides: TGCGCCAGCAGCCCCTGGACTAGCGGGAGGGCAAATGAGCAGTTCTTC.

The gene calls are TRBV28 and TRBJ1-1, with 7 bases that match TRBD1. CDR3 size: 11 residues. Germline trimming cut 6 bases from V and 10 bases from J; bases unmatched to any gene: 5. Looked up from germline, CDR1 is MDHEN and CDR2 is SYDVKM. The DNA of the CDR3 is TGTGCCAGCAGCCCTGACAGGGCAGCTTTCTTT. Its translation is CASSPDRAAFF.

This clone has only a few counts. The CDR3 nucleotides read TGTGCCAGCTCACCACCGTTGCGCAGGGAAGAGACCCAGTACTTC. Residues: CASSPPLRREETQYF. This sequence joins TRBV18 and TRBJ2-5, with D maybe TRBD1 (5 bases). The CDR3 runs to 15 residues. The V and J ends lost 0 bases and 3 bases respectively, with 11 bases between them. CDR1 is KGHSH and CDR2 is LQKENI in the germline V gene.

The V gene is TRBV19, the J gene TRBJ2-7, with TRBD2 matching over 10 bases. V lost 6 bases, J lost 6 bases, and 23 bases stayed unmatched. The CDR3 sequence is 19 residues long. Looked up from germline, CDR1 is LNHDA and CDR2 is SQIVND (reference sequence). CDR3 nucleotide sequence: TGTGCCAGTAGCAGCCCTCCGCGGCACACGGCTAGCGGGAGTGGCGAGCAGTACTTC. This translates into CASSSPPRHTASGSGEQYF.

This clone has just one count. The chain recombines TRBV30 with TRBJ1-5, with 9 bases fitting TRBD1. Germline CDR1 is GTSNPN and CDR2 is SVGIG (reference sequence). After removal of 2 bases from V and 5 bases from J, the junction contained 4 bases not matched to a gene. The CDR3 has 14 residues. The DNA of the CDR3 is TGTGCCTGGAGTCCCCGGACAGGGGATCAGCCCCAGCATTTT. Residues: CAWSPRTGDQPQHF.

The chain carries TRBV14 and TRBJ1-1, with a weak D call TRBD1 (6 bases). CDR1 and CDR2 from the germline V gene are SGHDN and FVKESK. This CDR3 region has 14 residues. The V end was cut by 2 bases, the J end by 5 bases, with 12 bases between. The CDR3 spells CASSQRGIRTEAFF. DNA of the CDR3: TGTGCCAGCAGCCAAAGGGGGATAAGAACTGAAGCTTTCTTT.

This chain connects TRBV4-1 to TRBJ1-1, with 8 bases fitting TRBD1. From germline, CDR1 is MGHRA and CDR2 YSYEKL. The CDR3 contains 17 residues. The ends lost 3 bases at V and 1 base at J; junction bases unmatched: 10. The chain's CDR3 is CASSHELGRGPNTEAFF. DNA of the CDR3: TGCGCCAGCAGCCATGAGTTGGGCAGGGGGCCGAACACTGAAGCTTTCTTT.

V gene TRBV10-3 combines with J gene TRBJ1-2; D is undetermined. Trimming took 6 bases from V and 7 from J, leaving 15 bases between them. This CDR3 comprises 13 residues. Per the germline V gene, CDR1 is ENHRY and CDR2 is SYGVKD. The CDR3 DNA follows: TGTGCCATCAGCATTCGGGGATTGGGTGGCTACACCTTC. Its protein is CAISIRGLGGYTF.

This clone is a singleton in its sample. The chain combines TRBV4-2 with TRBJ1-6, with D possibly being TRBD1 (6 bases). The CDR3 contains 16 residues. Trimming cost V 4 bases and J 8 bases, with 18 bases left between them. Germline V gene data show CDR1 as LGHNA and CDR2 as YNFKEQ. CDR3 nucleotides: TGTGCCAGCAGCCTTCCGGACAGTTTTTTGCATTCACCCCTCCACTTT. It is translated as CASSLPDSFLHSPLHF.

The chain combines TRBV4-3 with TRBJ2-3; D perhaps matches TRBD2 (6 bases). Germline-derived CDR1 and CDR2 are LGHNA and YSLEER. This CDR3 is built from 15 residues. V was trimmed by 7 bases and J by 2 bases, leaving 16 bases between them. The CDR3 region is CASKVTRGVTDTQYF. The CDR3 DNA is TGCGCCAGCAAGGTGACGCGGGGTGTCACAGATACGCAGTATTTT.

V and J are TRBV6-5 and TRBJ2-1; D may be TRBD2 (6 bases). The V gene lost 6 bases and the J gene lost 0 bases, with 12 bases spanning the gap. There are 15 residues in the CDR3. CDR1 and CDR2 (germline): MNHEY, SVGAGI. Here the CDR3 reads CASRGAGRSYNEQFF. The CDR3 coding sequence is TGTGCCAGCAGAGGTGCGGGACGCTCCTACAATGAGCAGTTCTTC.

A few counts support this clone. This chain links TRBV4-1 with TRBJ2-1; 7 bases are a match to TRBD1. J lost 4 bases, V lost 1 base, and 7 bases had no gene match. The CDR3 sequence is 16 residues long. The germline gives CDR1 MGHRA, CDR2 YSYEKL. The CDR3 DNA is TGCGCCAGCAGCCAAGGGTCTGGACAGGTTTACAATGAGCAGTTCTTC. It is translated as CASSQGSGQVYNEQFF.

V and J are TRBV28 and TRBJ1-5, with D perhaps matching TRBD1 (6 bases). Trimming left V 3 bases short and J 0 bases short, with 12 bases between. CDR1 and CDR2 (germline): MDHEN, SYDVKM. This CDR3 spans 16 amino acids. The CDR3 is CASSLIDRHSNQPQHF. CDR3 bases: TGTGCCAGCAGTTTGATCGACAGGCATAGCAATCAGCCCCAGCATTTT.

The V gene is TRBV6-1, the J gene TRBJ1-3; 8 positions agree with TRBD1. The germline gives CDR1 MNHNS, CDR2 SASEGT. This CDR3 has 16 amino acids. The junction had 4 bases not matched to a gene; V was cut back by 3 bases and J by 0 bases. The CDR3 here is CASSDADRDSGNTIYF. In DNA form, the CDR3 reads TGTGCCAGCAGTGACGCGGACAGGGACTCTGGAAACACCATATATTTT.